These 27 T cell receptor beta chains share one sample of origin, sequenced in a study of T cells after yellow fever vaccination. A single record per CDR3 protein comes from TCRdb applying MiXCR to the 5' RACE reads. Of fewer than 400,000 distinct CDR3 sequences in the sample, about 10% were seen once. The material sequenced was CD4+ T cells sorted from PBMCs, taken 45 days after the yellow fever booster vaccination. These receptors originate from a man younger than 35 who received the YFV17D yellow fever vaccine.

Points on this clonotype: Possible read error: a much larger clone is one base away. V is TRBV29-1 and J is TRBJ1-2; D unresolved. The CDR3 is 10 amino acids. The V end lost 6 bases, the J end lost 5 bases, and 7 bases lay between the germline ends. CDR1 and CDR2 (germline): SQVTM, ANQGSEA. This CDR3 reads CSVDRYGYTF. The CDR3 DNA is TGCAGCGTCGACCGGTATGGCTACACCTTC.

The genes are TRBV7-2 and TRBJ1-2; possibly TRBD1 for D (6 bases). From germline, CDR1 is SGHTA and CDR2 FQGNSA. CDR3 length: 16 residues. Trimming shortened V by 3 bases and J by 0 bases, and 14 bases separated the two germline ends. The CDR3 region is CASSFVGGQTNYGYTF. The CDR3 DNA follows: TGTGCCAGCAGCTTTGTGGGGGGGCAGACTAACTATGGCTACACCTTC.

The table lists this clonotype with many counts. The chain recombines TRBV4-3 with TRBJ2-1; no reliable D call. The V end lost 0 bases, the J end lost 7 bases, and 4 bases lay between the germline ends. CDR1 and CDR2 from the germline V gene are LGHNA and YSLEER. CDR3 length equals 12 residues. CDR3 region: CASSQDANEQFF. In nucleotides, the CDR3 is TGCGCCAGCAGCCAAGACGCAAATGAGCAGTTCTTC.

This clonotype was counted many times. The gene calls are TRBV7-2 and TRBJ1-4; D unresolved. V was trimmed by 2 bases and J by 8 bases, leaving 6 bases between them. The CDR3 loop spans 12 amino acids. CDR1 is SGHTA, CDR2 FQGNSA, per germline. The CDR3: CASSLNQEKLFF. As DNA, the CDR3 is TGTGCCAGCAGCTTAAATCAGGAAAAACTGTTTTTT.

The chain links TRBV7-2 to TRBJ2-5; tentative D call: TRBD2 (6 bases). Deletions cut 5 bases from V and 5 bases from J, with 15 bases between. Germline loops: CDR1 SGHTA, CDR2 FQGNSA. CDR3 length: 14 residues. The chain's CDR3 is CASSAIGGEETQYF. Here the CDR3 DNA reads TGTGCCAGCAGCGCGATCGGGGGAGAGGAGACCCAGTACTTC. The full variable domain, with the rest looked up from reference TRBV7-2 and TRBJ2-5, is GAGVSQSPSNKVTEKGKDVELRCDPISGHTALYWYRQSLGQGLEFLIYFQGNSAPDKSGLPSDRFSAERTGGSVSTLTIQRTQQEDSAVYLCASSAIGGEETQYFGPGTRLLVL.

This chain uses TRBV5-1 with TRBJ2-5, with 10 nucleotides matching TRBD1. Germline-derived CDR1 and CDR2 are SGHRS and YFSETQ. CDR3 length: 15 amino acids. Losses at the gene ends were 0 bases for V and 2 bases for J; bases not matched to a gene: 1. DNA of the CDR3: TGCGCCAGCAGCTTGGGACAGGGGGCTCAAGAGACCCAGTACTTC. Translation gives CASSLGQGAQETQYF.

This chain links TRBV9 with TRBJ1-1; D is uncertain. The CDR3 extends over 13 amino acids. Germline V gene data show CDR1 as SGDLS and CDR2 as YYNGEE. Between the trimmed V and J ends, which lost 0 bases and 7 bases, there was a span of 10 bases. This chain's CDR3 is CASSVGMELEAFF. CDR3 DNA sequence: TGTGCCAGCAGCGTAGGAATGGAGCTTGAAGCTTTCTTT.

This clonotype was observed a handful of times. The J gene is TRBJ1-1, the V gene TRBV5-1; 10 nucleotides line up with TRBD1. This CDR3 contains 13 residues. Germline V gene sequence: CDR1 SGHRS, CDR2 YFSETQ. Unmatched junction bases numbered 2, after V lost 5 bases and J lost 4 bases. The CDR3 loop is CASRGQGSTEAFF. The DNA for the CDR3 is TGCGCCAGCAGGGGACAGGGGAGCACTGAAGCTTTCTTT.

This clonotype was counted only a few times. This chain links TRBV19 with TRBJ1-1, with TRBD1 matching over 9 bases. V lost 6 bases to trimming and J lost 6 bases; unmatched junction nucleotides: 11. Germline V gene data show CDR1 as LNHDA and CDR2 as SQIVND (reference sequence). CDR3 length equals 15 residues. The CDR3 loop reads CASRRGQGSTSEAFF. The CDR3 coding sequence is TGTGCCAGTAGGAGGGGACAGGGAAGTACTTCTGAAGCTTTCTTT.

This clonotype showed up many times. This rearrangement joins TRBV10-3 to TRBJ2-5; the match to TRBD1 covers 7 bases. Germline loops: CDR1 ENHRY, CDR2 SYGVKD. V lost 10 bases, J lost 5 bases, and 16 bases stayed unmatched. The CDR3 sequence is 15 residues long. The CDR3: CATRRKGAQEETQYF. The CDR3 nucleotides read TGTGCCACCCGGCGAAAGGGGGCTCAGGAGGAGACCCAGTACTTC.

The chain joins TRBV29-1 to TRBJ2-7; TRBD1 agrees at 10 bases. The CDR3 is 15 amino acids. The germline V gene encodes CDR1 SQVTM and CDR2 ANQGSEA. V shed 0 bases, J shed 3 bases, and the junction held 5 bases outside the gene matches. In nucleotides, the CDR3 is TGCAGCGTTGAAGATACCGGGACAGGGGTCTACGAGCAGTACTTC. The encoded protein is CSVEDTGTGVYEQYF.

The chain joins TRBV4-1 to TRBJ2-2; D gene uncertain. The germline V gene has CDR1 MGHRA and CDR2 YSYEKL. The CDR3 covers 14 residues. The ends were cut back, 11 bases at V and 0 bases at J, with 13 bases in the middle. CDR3 sequence: CASRQEPNTGELFF. CDR3 DNA sequence: TGCGCCTCACGTCAGGAGCCGAACACCGGGGAGCTGTTTTTT.

Only a few counts were recorded for this clonotype. This rearrangement joins TRBV20-1 to TRBJ1-1, with a possible D match to TRBD1 (5 bases). Trimming shortened V by 0 bases and J by 4 bases, and 9 bases separated the two germline ends. Germline lookup yields CDR1 DFQATT and CDR2 SNEGSKA (reference sequence). The CDR3 runs to 13 residues. The DNA for the CDR3 is TGCAGTGCTAGAGAGGCAGGGCGCACTGAAGCTTTCTTT. Amino acid sequence: CSAREAGRTEAFF.

Many counts were recorded for this clonotype. The rearrangement links TRBV7-2 to TRBJ1-1; D unclear. Germline V gives CDR1 SGHTA, CDR2 FQGNSA. V lost 5 bases and J 4 bases, leaving 17 bases between the germline ends. The CDR3 runs 15 residues. The CDR3 nucleotides are TGTGCCAGCAGCGGCCGGGCCAGACATGGCACTGAAGCTTTCTTT. It codes for CASSGRARHGTEAFF.

This clonotype has only a few counts. CDR3 sequence (DNA): TGTGCCAGCAGTAAGACATATTATGGCTACACCTTC. Amino acids: CASSKTYYGYTF. The V call is TRBV12-3 or TRBV12-4, the J call TRBJ1-2, with unresolved D. The CDR3 contains 12 residues. Deletions cut 5 bases from V and 5 bases from J, with 9 bases between.

The chain is built from TRBV27 and TRBJ2-2, with 10 bases matching TRBD2. Germline V lookup: CDR1 MNHEY, CDR2 SMNVEV (reference sequence). CDR3 length: 17 residues. The V gene end was trimmed by 8 bases and the J gene end by 4 bases; junction bases not matched to a gene: 13. The CDR3 DNA is TGTGCCAGCTCGCGGACTAGCGGCCGTTGGCGCACCGGGGAGCTGTTTTTT. Encoded protein: CASSRTSGRWRTGELFF.

There are a few counts of this clonotype. The chain combines TRBV3-1 with TRBJ2-7; D is ambiguous. This CDR3 has 15 amino acids. Germline V CDR1 and CDR2: LGHDT, YNNKEL (reference sequence). V lost 5 bases to trimming and J lost 0 bases, with 14 bases between them. CDR3 amino acids: CASSYMAGSSYEQYF. CDR3 sequence (DNA): TGTGCCAGCAGCTATATGGCAGGAAGCTCCTACGAGCAGTACTTC.

This chain uses TRBV5-1 with TRBJ2-5, with D perhaps TRBD1 or TRBD2 (5 bases each). The germline V gene encodes CDR1 SGHRS and CDR2 YFSETQ. The CDR3 is 14 residues long. V lost 3 bases, J lost 7 bases, and 16 bases lay in between. CDR3 DNA sequence: TGCGCCAGCAGCTCCGCAGCCGACAGCGGGACCCAGTACTTC. It specifies CASSSAADSGTQYF.

The V call is TRBV5-5, the J call TRBJ2-7; D unclear. Looked up from germline, CDR1 is SGHKS and CDR2 is YYEKEE (reference sequence). This CDR3 has 14 residues. Trimming shortened V by 3 bases and J by 9 bases, and 19 bases separated the two germline ends. CDR3 coding DNA: TGTGCCAGCAGCTCCCAATATACTGGGTTGGGGCAGTACTTC. It encodes CASSSQYTGLGQYF.

CDR3 loop: CASSQVYHRDSINEKLFF. CDR3 bases: TGCGCCAGCAGTCAAGTATACCACAGGGATTCGATTAATGAAAAACTGTTTTTT. The genes are TRBV23-1 and TRBJ1-4; D is perhaps TRBD1 (6 bases). TRBV23-1 qualifies as an ORF whose function is uncertain. The CDR3 extends over 18 amino acids. The ends were cut back, 2 bases at V and 4 bases at J, with 20 bases in the middle.

The table lists this clonotype with a few counts. V usage is TRBV10-2 and J usage is TRBJ2-3, with 8 nucleotides matching TRBD2. V shed 7 bases and J 3 bases; nucleotides not matched to a gene: 6. The CDR3 is 14 residues long. Looked up from germline, CDR1 is WSHSY and CDR2 is SAAADI. DNA of the CDR3: TGCGCCAGCAAGGAGCGGGGGAAGACAGATACGCAGTATTTT. This codes for CASKERGKTDTQYF.

This clonotype was counted a few times. The chain uses TRBV5-4 and TRBJ2-3; no firm D call. V lost 1 base to trimming and J lost 8 bases, with 14 bases between them. CDR3 length: 14 amino acids. The germline V gene has CDR1 SGHNT and CDR2 YYREEE (reference sequence). The CDR3 is CASSLRIPGGTQYF. In DNA form, the CDR3 reads TGTGCCAGCAGCTTGCGAATTCCTGGTGGTACGCAGTATTTT. Based on the CDR3 plus reference TRBV5-4 and TRBJ2-3, the full variable domain is ETGVTQSPTHLIKTRGQQVTLRCSSQSGHNTVSWYQQALGQGPQFIFQYYREEENGRGNFPPRFSGLQFPNYSSELNVNALELDDSALYLCASSLRIPGGTQYFGPGTRLTVL.

This clonotype was seen a handful of times. The J gene is TRBJ2-7, the V gene TRBV19, with D possibly matching TRBD2 (6 bases). The CDR3 is 13 residues long. Per germline, CDR1 LNHDA and CDR2 SQIVND (reference sequence). V lost 5 bases, J lost 7 bases, and 15 bases lay in between. DNA for the CDR3: TGTGCCAGTAGTCTCCAGCTCCGGGGGGAGCAGTACTTC. This sequence encodes CASSLQLRGEQYF.

The genes are TRBV20-1 and TRBJ1-2; 10 bases align to TRBD1. This CDR3 region has 14 residues. The ends lost 6 bases at V and 7 bases at J; junction bases unmatched: 11. The germline CDR1 and CDR2 sequences are DFQATT and SNEGSKA (reference sequence). The CDR3 reads CSAEQRGQGGGYTF. The CDR3 nucleotides are TGCAGTGCGGAACAAAGAGGACAGGGGGGTGGCTACACCTTC.

This chain joins TRBV29-1 and TRBJ2-2; TRBD1 might be the D (6 bases). The CDR3 consists of 13 residues. CDR1 and CDR2 (germline): SQVTM, ANQGSEA. V was cut by 7 bases and J by 7 bases, with 16 bases left in between. The CDR3 loop is CSAFTGHNGELFF. The CDR3 region has the DNA TGCAGCGCCTTTACAGGGCATAACGGGGAGCTGTTTTTT.

This clonotype was seen a few times. The chain carries TRBV7-2 and TRBJ2-1; TRBD2 might be the D (5 bases). Germline V gene data show CDR1 as SGHTA and CDR2 as FQGNSA. Trimming shortened V by 1 base and J by 4 bases, and 8 bases separated the two germline ends. This CDR3 is 14 amino acids long. The CDR3 bases are TGTGCCAGCAGCTTAGATGCGGGTTACAATGAGCAGTTCTTC. This gives the protein CASSLDAGYNEQFF.

This clonotype was observed many times. This chain joins TRBV5-1 and TRBJ2-2; D remains ambiguous. CDR3 length: 15 amino acids. Germline CDR1 is SGHRS and CDR2 is YFSETQ. V lost 4 bases and J lost 4, with 14 bases in between. DNA of the CDR3: TGCGCCAGCAGCCCTGATGGAGTAAGCACCGGGGAGCTGTTTTTT. Translating gives CASSPDGVSTGELFF.